This T cell receptor (beta chain) originates from a study of blood T cell repertoires in COVID-19. Overall study context: Acute and convalescent COVID-19 specimens originated in the United States, Italy and Spain.

Here immunoSEQ multiplex PCR was the method, and the copy in TCRdb shows in-frame clones only, minus some. The sample consists of about 46,000 clones, about 88% of them appearing once. This CDR3 is 14 amino acids long. Germline loops: CDR1 WSHSY, CDR2 SAAADI. Trimming at V came to 6 bases and at J to 1 base, leaving 2 bases not matched to a gene. The V and J genes are TRBV10-2 and TRBJ2-2; TRBD1 aligns across 7 bases. The material sequenced was PBMCs or T cells enriched from blood (not recorded which). The source is a woman between 50 and 59 years old who had recovered from COVID-19. The CDR3 loop reads CASRGTENTGELFF. CDR3 DNA sequence: TGCGCCAGCAGAGGGACAGAGAACACCGGGGAGCTGTTTTTT.